The present TCR beta chain was sequenced within a study of molecular identifiers for immune sequencing clone quantification (dated by TCRdb to 2016 to 2019). Looking at the study overall: For a replicate experiment, RNA from roughly 18,000 or 92,000 naive CD8 T cells was divided into five aliquots, and four of the five aliquots were sequenced. CD8 T cells were used in a methods study to benchmark molecular-identifier clustering-based TCR repertoire sequencing (MIDCIRS) and TCR RNA copy counting.

Libraries of naive CD8 T cells were generated from roughly 21,000 to 960,000 sorted cells, with 10%, 30% or 50% of the purified RNA used. On a BD FACSAria II, naive CD8 T cells were FACS-sorted as CD8+CD4-CCR7+CD45RA+ and collected into RLT Plus buffer. To test detection sensitivity, Jurkat RNA equal to ten TCR copies was added to samples of about 17,000-1,100,000 naive CD8 T cells. Enrichment of CD8 T cells was done with RosetteSep CD8+ T Cell Enrichment Cocktail plus Ficoll-Paque, and ACK red cell lysis came afterward. Ten or more counts support this clonotype. Its antigen has not been determined. Base qualities are not provided; no much larger clone lies one nucleotide away. Trimming at the junction amounts to 6 bases on V and 3 bases on J, and the germline ends lie 18 bases apart. The CDR3 goes from the cysteine to the phenylalanine over 16 residues. The CDR3 DNA has 48 bases and is translated from base 1.

Paper-wide results and their limitations: Spiked-in Jurkat TCR RNA (approximately 9 copies' worth), which is not part of the donor repertoire, was contained in the naive libraries. Modeling estimated about 2.8 recovered TCR RNA copies per cell, compared with about 9.8 by digital PCR, which implies roughly 30% capture efficiency. Spiked-in Jurkat TCR RNA equal to a single cell's worth was reported to be detectable even within 1,200,000 naive CD8 T cells. Identical TCR molecules sharing a barcode could cause highly expanded clone sizes to be underestimated. Clones above 20 RNA copies held over 99% of molecules in CMV-specific effector cells but under 1% in naive cells. When barcode sub-clustering was not used, chimeric consensus sequences inflated TCR diversity, with chimeras reaching as high as 47%.

Preparation of the library involved PCR. The sequencer was a NextSeq 500. Bulk TCR libraries were prepared as previously described, using TCR primers listed in Table S5. Total RNA was purified with the Qiagen AllPrep DNA/RNA kit. Before analysis, reads from multiple sequencing runs of one library were combined. As for the original processing: Reads were retained only if the reads had an exact TCR constant sequence, and the retained reads were trimmed to 150 nt and grouped according to their 12-nt molecular barcodes. Within each barcode group, reads were sub-clustered at a 15% Levenshtein threshold, and quality-weighted consensus sequences were built per RNA molecule. Non-functional sequences were removed, as were lower-count sequences one edit away from another. On the basis of fitting two negative binomial distributions, barcode sub-clusters with fewer than 20% of the maximum read count were discarded. TCRdb reran the public reads through fastp at Q25 and MiXCR, keeping productive beta chains. Entries are consolidated by CDR3 protein sequence, retaining the most common genes and DNA. The V and J calls and clone size are TCRdb's, not the authors'. The sample table contains more than 550,000 distinct CDR3 sequences; only one count was recorded for 25% of them. The ten largest make up 0.78% of the sample.

In this chain, TRBV12-3 or TRBV12-4 is recombined with TRBJ1-5; a weak D assignment points to TRBD1 (5 bases agree). Sequencing was done on a sample of naive CD8+ T cells from blood, with Jurkat cell RNA spiked in. The cell subset or site label, as the study defines it: FACS-sorted CD8+CD4-CCR7+CD45RA+ naive T cells. The receptor was isolated from a human donor in good health. Some libraries in this study had Jurkat cell RNA spiked in. The CDR3 region reads CASRPGPPSANQPQHF. In nucleotide form, the sequence is TGTGCCAGCAGGCCGGGACCTCCGTCGGCCAATCAGCCCCAGCATTTT.